Sequencing of this T cell receptor (beta chain) was carried out in a study of T cell changes during pregnancy in multiple sclerosis. Assay used: immunoSEQ multiplex PCR; TCRdb lists only in-frame clones, some missing. This sample carries 60,000 to 75,000 clones, roughly 94% of them seen once, and the ten largest clones take about 1.5%. The origin of this receptor is a female donor with multiple sclerosis, enrolled in a pregnancy study. Specimen: peripheral blood, collected after pregnancy.

The CDR3 is CSVRDRDSYNEQFF. As DNA, the CDR3 is TGCAGCGTTAGGGACAGGGACTCCTACAATGAGCAGTTCTTC. The chain links TRBV29-1 to TRBJ2-1; 9 bases map to TRBD1. CDR3 length equals 14 residues. After removal of 5 bases from V and 0 bases from J, the junction contained 2 bases not matched to a gene. Looked up from germline, CDR1 is SQVTM and CDR2 is ANQGSEA.